What follows are 20 T cell receptor beta chains derived from one specimen sequenced in a study of OX40 agonist ivuxolimab in advanced cancers. Measured with immunoSEQ multiplex PCR; TCRdb has only the in-frame clones, and not every one. The table lists about 61,000 clones, approximately 90% of them singletons. This specimen was CD4+ or CD8+ T cells sorted from blood, taken in a trial of the OX40 agonist ivuxolimab. Receptors originate from an adult with an advanced solid tumor such as melanoma, head and neck, liver or kidney cancer.

V is TRBV9 and J is TRBJ2-7; TRBD1 is a possible D gene (6 bases). In germline, CDR1 is SGDLS, CDR2 YYNGEE. Deletions cut 0 bases from V and 3 bases from J, with 13 bases between. The CDR3 totals 15 residues. The CDR3 loop reads CASSVGAAGVYEQYF. In DNA form, the CDR3 reads TGTGCCAGCAGCGTAGGGGCGGCAGGGGTCTACGAGCAGTACTTC.

The chain carries TRBV19 and TRBJ2-1; 11 positions match TRBD2. The CDR3 loop spans 15 amino acids. Germline V gene data show CDR1 as LNHDA and CDR2 as SQIVND (reference sequence). Trimming removed 6 bases from V and 4 bases from J; junction bases left unmatched: 5. DNA of the CDR3: TGTGCCAGTAGCGCTATAGCGGGGGGGTACAATGAGCAGTTCTTC. Translation: CASSAIAGGYNEQFF.

V is TRBV12-5 and J is TRBJ2-2, with no clear D. CDR1 and CDR2 from the germline V gene are LGHNT and FRNRAP. The CDR3 extends over 14 amino acids. The V end lost 0 bases, the J end lost 7 bases, and 9 bases lay between the germline ends. CDR3 DNA: TGTGCTAGTGGTTTGGTTAATGGGGACGGGGAGCTGTTTTTT. It yields the protein CASGLVNGDGELFF.

This sequence joins TRBV29-1 and TRBJ2-2; a weak D match, TRBD2 (5 bases). With 3 bases removed from V and 5 bases from J, the gap between germline ends came to 10 bases. The CDR3 totals 13 residues. Per germline, CDR1 SQVTM and CDR2 ANQGSEA. The CDR3 DNA is TGCAGCGTTGATAGCGCCGAAACCGGGGAGCTGTTTTTT. This translates into CSVDSAETGELFF.

This clone came up once. This chain connects TRBV11-2 to TRBJ1-2; possibly TRBD1 for D (6 bases). CDR3 length equals 14 residues. CDR1 and CDR2 (germline): SGHAT, FQNNGV. V was pared by 1 base and J by 1 base, with 7 bases between. CDR3 sequence (DNA): TGTGCCAGCAGCTTAGGACAGGTTAACTATGGCTACACCTTC. This codes for CASSLGQVNYGYTF. Full variable domain (missing parts from reference TRBV11-2 and TRBJ1-2): EAGVAQSPRYKIIEKRQSVAFWCNPISGHATLYWYQQILGQGPKLLIQFQNNGVVDDSQLPKDRFSAERLKGVDSTLKIQPAKLEDSAVYLCASSLGQVNYGYTFGSGTRLTVV.

This chain joins TRBV7-8 and TRBJ2-3, with unresolved D. The V gene's germline CDR1 is SGHVS and CDR2 FQNEAQ. Trimming stripped 5 bases from V and 5 bases from J, with 8 bases between. The CDR3 length is 12 residues. The CDR3 sequence: CASSGPLDTQYF. DNA of the CDR3: TGTGCCAGCAGCGGACCGCTAGATACGCAGTATTTT.

The chain recombines TRBV19 with TRBJ2-3; possible D gene TRBD2, 5 bases. Germline CDR1 LNHDA, CDR2 SQIVND (reference sequence). CDR3 size: 15 residues. V lost 3 bases and J 6 bases, leaving 16 bases between the germline ends. Here the CDR3 reads CASSMPASTGDTQYF. In DNA, the CDR3 is TGTGCCAGTAGTATGCCGGCTAGCACTGGGGATACGCAGTATTTT.

This sequence joins TRBV19 and TRBJ2-1; D remains ambiguous. CDR1 and CDR2 (germline): LNHDA, SQIVND (reference sequence). Deletions cut 7 bases from V and 9 bases from J, with 10 bases between. The CDR3 sequence is 11 residues long. CDR3 region: CASIGSGEQFF. CDR3 bases: TGTGCCAGTATAGGGTCGGGTGAGCAGTTCTTC.

The chain carries TRBV28 and TRBJ2-7; no clear D. V gave up 3 bases and J gave up 6 bases, with 12 bases separating them. The CDR3 is 13 amino acids. CDR1 and CDR2 (germline): MDHEN, SYDVKM. Written as DNA, the CDR3 is TGTGCCAGCAGTTTCCAAATCTCTTCCGAGCAGTACTTC. It codes for CASSFQISSEQYF.

The chain uses TRBV2 and TRBJ2-2, with TRBD2 identical over 9 bases. CDR1 SNHLY and CDR2 FYNNEI come from the germline V gene. J lost 11 bases, V lost 5 bases, and 24 bases had no gene match. The CDR3 extends over 19 amino acids. CDR3 sequence reads: CASSRGSGGPGTAWEELFF. DNA of the CDR3: TGTGCCAGCAGTCGGGGGAGCGGGGGGCCGGGAACAGCGTGGGAAGAGCTGTTTTTT.

The chain couples TRBV15 to TRBJ1-4; perhaps TRBD1 as D (5 bases). Trimming took off 8 bases at V and 3 bases at J, with 10 bases between the two ends. CDR1 is LNHNV and CDR2 is YYDKDF in the germline V gene (reference sequence). The length of the CDR3 is 13 residues. As DNA, the CDR3 is TGTGCCACCGTGCGGGACCCTAATGAAAAACTGTTTTTT. This encodes CATVRDPNEKLFF.

The rearrangement joins TRBV5-1 to TRBJ1-2; D is uncertain. The CDR3 is 12 amino acids. The germline V gene has CDR1 SGHRS and CDR2 YFSETQ. Trimming removed 0 bases at V and 6 bases at J, with 6 bases between. The CDR3 sequence: CASSLDGDGYTF. CDR3 in DNA: TGCGCCAGCAGCTTGGACGGGGATGGCTACACCTTC.

The rearrangement links TRBV9 to TRBJ2-1, with no clear D. The V end lost 0 bases, the J end lost 4 bases, and 11 bases lay between the germline ends. The CDR3 runs 15 residues. Germline V CDR1 and CDR2: SGDLS, YYNGEE. CDR3 in DNA: TGTGCCAGCAGCGTAGTCAGCGACCCATACAATGAGCAGTTCTTC. It encodes CASSVVSDPYNEQFF.

This sequence joins TRBV6-5 and TRBJ2-1; D gene unclear. The CDR3 extends over 15 amino acids. V dropped 5 bases and J dropped 0 bases, with 11 bases sitting between them. The germline V gene has CDR1 MNHEY and CDR2 SVGAGI. CDR3 loop: CASSQKEFSYNEQFF. CDR3 nucleotide sequence: TGTGCCAGCAGTCAAAAGGAGTTCTCCTACAATGAGCAGTTCTTC.

This chain connects TRBV5-1 to TRBJ2-7, with a weak D call TRBD1 (6 bases). Germline CDR1 SGHRS, CDR2 YFSETQ. This CDR3 contains 14 residues. Trimming removed 0 bases from V and 2 bases from J, with 9 bases in between. The CDR3 spells CASSLVQGPYEQYF. The DNA of the CDR3 is TGCGCCAGCAGCTTGGTACAGGGACCCTACGAGCAGTACTTC.

This chain joins TRBV11-2 and TRBJ2-3; 7 nucleotides align to TRBD1. The germline gives CDR1 SGHAT, CDR2 FQNNGV. V lost 4 bases, J lost 1 base, and 2 bases stayed unmatched. CDR3 length equals 14 residues. The CDR3 bases are TGTGCCAGCAGCTGGACAGGAGGCACAGATACGCAGTATTTT. Its translation is CASSWTGGTDTQYF.

V gene TRBV2 combines with J gene TRBJ1-5, with D possibly matching TRBD1 (5 bases). V was cut by 0 bases and J by 3 bases, with 12 bases left in between. Per germline, CDR1 SNHLY and CDR2 FYNNEI. CDR3 length: 16 amino acids. The CDR3 DNA is TGTGCCAGCAGTGAAGCGCTTCGGGGCTTCAATCAGCCCCAGCATTTT. It yields the protein CASSEALRGFNQPQHF.

This clone was seen just once. The rearrangement uses TRBV11-2 and TRBJ1-1; D is ambiguous. V was shortened by 1 base and J by 1 base, with 4 bases between the two germline ends. Germline V gives CDR1 SGHAT, CDR2 FQNNGV. The CDR3 extends over 13 amino acids. The CDR3 protein is CASSLVPNTEAFF. The CDR3 nucleotides read TGTGCCAGCAGCTTAGTCCCGAACACTGAAGCTTTCTTT.

CDR3 in amino acids: CASSVAGLADEQFF. The CDR3 nucleotides are TGTGCCAGCAGCGTAGCGGGACTAGCGGATGAGCAGTTCTTC. The V and J genes are TRBV9 and TRBJ2-1; 11 bases are a match to TRBD2. The CDR3 sequence is 14 residues long. Trimming cost V 0 bases and J 8 bases; bases outside gene matches: 1. CDR1 is SGDLS and CDR2 is YYNGEE in the germline V gene. Variable domain in full (rest from reference TRBV9 and TRBJ2-1): DSGVTQTPKHLITATGQRVTLRCSPRSGDLSVYWYQQSLDQGLQFLIQYYNGEERAKGNILERFSAQQFPDLHSELNLSSLELGDSALYFCASSVAGLADEQFFGPGTRLTVL.

The chain joins TRBV27 to TRBJ2-7; 11 positions match TRBD2. CDR1 is MNHEY, CDR2 SMNVEV, per germline (reference sequence). V lost 6 bases and J lost 0; bases outside the gene matches: 13. This CDR3 is built from 18 residues. The DNA for the CDR3 is TGTGCCAGCAGCTTACGGCTAGCGGGGGGCATGAGCTCCTACGAGCAGTACTTC. As protein: CASSLRLAGGMSSYEQYF.